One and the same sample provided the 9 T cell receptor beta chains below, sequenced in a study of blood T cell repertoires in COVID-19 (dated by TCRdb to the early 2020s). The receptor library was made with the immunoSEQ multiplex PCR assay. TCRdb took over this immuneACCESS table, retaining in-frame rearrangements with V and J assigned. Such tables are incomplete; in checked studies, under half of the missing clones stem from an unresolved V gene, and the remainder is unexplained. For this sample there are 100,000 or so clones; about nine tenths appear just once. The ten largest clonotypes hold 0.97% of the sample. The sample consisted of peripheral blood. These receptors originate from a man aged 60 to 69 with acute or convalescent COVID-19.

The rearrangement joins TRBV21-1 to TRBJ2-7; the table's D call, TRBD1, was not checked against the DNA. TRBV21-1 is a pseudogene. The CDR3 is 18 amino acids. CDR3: CASSKGAIQGRGNYEQYF. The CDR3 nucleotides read TGTGCCAGCAGCAAAGGAGCCATACAGGGCAGGGGAAACTACGAGCAGTACTTC.

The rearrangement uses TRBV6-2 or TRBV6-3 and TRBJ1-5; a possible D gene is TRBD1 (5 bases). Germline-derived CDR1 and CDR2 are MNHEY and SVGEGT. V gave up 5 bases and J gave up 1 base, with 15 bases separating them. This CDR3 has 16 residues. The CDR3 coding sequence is TGTGCCAGCAGTCCCCTGGGGGGTACGAGCAATCAGCCCCAGCATTTT. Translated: CASSPLGGTSNQPQHF.

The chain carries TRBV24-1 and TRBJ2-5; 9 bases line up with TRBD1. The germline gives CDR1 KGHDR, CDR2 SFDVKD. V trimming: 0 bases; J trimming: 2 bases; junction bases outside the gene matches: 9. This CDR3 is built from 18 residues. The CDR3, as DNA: TGTGCCACCAGTGATTTGGGGGACCCCGGGACAGGGCAAGAGACCCAGTACTTC. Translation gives CATSDLGDPGTGQETQYF.

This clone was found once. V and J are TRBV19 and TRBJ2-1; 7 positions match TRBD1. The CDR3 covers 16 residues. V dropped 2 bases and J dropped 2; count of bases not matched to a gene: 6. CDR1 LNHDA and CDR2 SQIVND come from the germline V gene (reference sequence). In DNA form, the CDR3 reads TGTGCCAGTAGTATAATTCGGGACAGCCCCTACAATGAGCAGTTCTTC. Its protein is CASSIIRDSPYNEQFF.

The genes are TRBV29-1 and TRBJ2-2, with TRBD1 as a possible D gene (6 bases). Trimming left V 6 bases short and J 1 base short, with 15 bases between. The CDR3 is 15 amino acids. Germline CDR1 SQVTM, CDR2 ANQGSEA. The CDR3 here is CSVANPGQNTGELFF. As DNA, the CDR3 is TGCAGCGTCGCAAATCCGGGACAGAACACCGGGGAGCTGTTTTTT.

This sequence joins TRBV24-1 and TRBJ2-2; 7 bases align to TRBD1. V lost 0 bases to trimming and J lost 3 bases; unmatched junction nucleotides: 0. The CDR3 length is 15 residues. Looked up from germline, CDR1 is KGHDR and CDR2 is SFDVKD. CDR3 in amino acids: CATSDLTGDTGELFF. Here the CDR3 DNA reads TGTGCCACCAGTGATTTGACAGGGGACACCGGGGAGCTGTTTTTT.

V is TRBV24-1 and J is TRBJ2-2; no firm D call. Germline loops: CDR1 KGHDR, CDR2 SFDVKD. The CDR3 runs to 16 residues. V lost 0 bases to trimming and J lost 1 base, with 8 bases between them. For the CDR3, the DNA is TGTGCCACCAGTGATTTGGGCGAGGAGAACACCGGGGAGCTGTTTTTT. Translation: CATSDLGEENTGELFF.

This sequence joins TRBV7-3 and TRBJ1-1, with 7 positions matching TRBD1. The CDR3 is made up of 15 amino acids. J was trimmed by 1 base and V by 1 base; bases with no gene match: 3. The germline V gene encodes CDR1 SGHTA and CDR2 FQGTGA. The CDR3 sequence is CASSLNDRANTEAFF. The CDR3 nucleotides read TGTGCCAGCAGCTTAAACGACAGGGCGAACACTGAAGCTTTCTTT.

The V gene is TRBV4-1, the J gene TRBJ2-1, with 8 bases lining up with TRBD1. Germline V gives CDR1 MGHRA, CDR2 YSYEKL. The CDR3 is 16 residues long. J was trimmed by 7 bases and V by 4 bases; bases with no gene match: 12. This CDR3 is CASSRFGQGFNNEQFF. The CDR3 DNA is TGCGCCAGCAGCCGGTTCGGACAGGGTTTTAATAATGAGCAGTTCTTC.